This T cell receptor beta chain was sequenced for a study of blood T cell repertoires in COVID-19. Method: immunoSEQ multiplex PCR; TCRdb's copy keeps in-frame clones and lacks some. This table has approximately 300,000 clones, 70% to 90% appearing once. Between the trimmed V and J ends, which lost 8 bases and 8 bases, there was a span of 15 bases. The germline V gene encodes CDR1 GTSNPN and CDR2 SVGIG (reference sequence). The CDR3 loop spans 12 amino acids. The chain links TRBV30 to TRBJ1-4; TRBD1 might be the D (6 bases). The sequence derives from a woman in her 30s who had recovered from COVID-19. The material sequenced was PBMCs or T cells enriched from blood (not recorded which). The CDR3 here is CARGGAREKLFF. The CDR3 DNA sequence: TGTGCCCGCGGGGGGGCTAGGGAAAAACTGTTTTTT.